This T cell receptor (beta chain) was profiled in a study of OX40 agonist ivuxolimab in advanced cancers. Clones were sequenced by immunoSEQ multiplex PCR, and TCRdb holds only the in-frame ones, with some missing. The table shows around 80,000 clones, with about 86% occurring only once. The CDR3 contains 17 residues. Per the germline V gene, CDR1 is SGHTS and CDR2 is YDEGEE. Trimming removed 0 bases from V and 0 bases from J, with 13 bases in between. This clone was seen just once. Sequencing was performed on CD4+ or CD8+ T cells sorted from blood, taken in a trial of the OX40 agonist ivuxolimab. This TCR derives from an adult with an advanced solid tumor such as melanoma, head and neck, liver or kidney cancer. The V and J genes are TRBV5-8 and TRBJ1-5; D call uncertain. The CDR3, as DNA: TGTGCCAGCAGCTTGGGCAGCCTGGCGTATAGCAATCAGCCCCAGCATTTT. As protein: CASSLGSLAYSNQPQHF.